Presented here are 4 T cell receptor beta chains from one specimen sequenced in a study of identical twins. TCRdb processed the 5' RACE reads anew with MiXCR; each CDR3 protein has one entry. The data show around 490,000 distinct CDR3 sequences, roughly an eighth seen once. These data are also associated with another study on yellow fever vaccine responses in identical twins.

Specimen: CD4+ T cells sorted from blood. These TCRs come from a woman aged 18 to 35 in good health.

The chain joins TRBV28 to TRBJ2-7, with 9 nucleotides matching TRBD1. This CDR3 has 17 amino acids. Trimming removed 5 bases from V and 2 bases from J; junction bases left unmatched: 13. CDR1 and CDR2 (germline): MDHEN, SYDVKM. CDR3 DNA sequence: TGTGCCAGCAGTCCACACCTACCGGGACAGGGTGCCTACGAGCAGTACTTC. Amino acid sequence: CASSPHLPGQGAYEQYF.

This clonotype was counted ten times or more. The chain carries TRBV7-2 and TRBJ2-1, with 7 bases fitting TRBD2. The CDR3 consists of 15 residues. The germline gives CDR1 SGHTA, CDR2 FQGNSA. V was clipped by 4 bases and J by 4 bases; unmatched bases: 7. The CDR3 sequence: CASSYSGTSYNEQFF. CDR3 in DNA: TGTGCCAGCAGCTACAGCGGGACCTCGTACAATGAGCAGTTCTTC.

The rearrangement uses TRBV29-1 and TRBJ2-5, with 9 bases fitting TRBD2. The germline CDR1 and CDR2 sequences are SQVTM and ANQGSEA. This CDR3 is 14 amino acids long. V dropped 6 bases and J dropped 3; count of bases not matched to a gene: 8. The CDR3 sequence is CSVAVSSGKETQYF. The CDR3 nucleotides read TGCAGCGTGGCCGTGTCTAGCGGGAAAGAGACCCAGTACTTC.

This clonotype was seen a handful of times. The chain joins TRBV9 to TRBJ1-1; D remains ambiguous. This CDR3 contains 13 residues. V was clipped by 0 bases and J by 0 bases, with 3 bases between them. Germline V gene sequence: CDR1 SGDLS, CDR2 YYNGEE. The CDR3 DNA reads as TGTGCCAGCAGCGTAGAAGTGAACACTGAAGCTTTCTTT. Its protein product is CASSVEVNTEAFF.